A selection of T cell receptor beta chains follows, all from one sample in a study of shared T cell receptors in the human thymus. Using immunoSEQ multiplex PCR, the repertoire was profiled, and TCRdb retains in-frame clones only, with some absent. The repertoire holds 500,000 to 850,000 clones, with 80% to 90% as singletons. These data were also filed under a second study, of human thymus T cells.

Material: thymocytes. The source of these receptors is a boy in the first two years of life with a congenital heart defect. CDR3s include the opening cysteine and the closing phenylalanine or tryptophan. A D gene is named only where the DNA matches it firmly. Only part of the rows carry a size: once, few, many, or a class if the clone is expanded.

size	D	V	J	DNA	CDR3
-	TRBD2	TRBV11-2	TRBJ2-3	TGTGCCAGCAGCTTAATCCCCGGGACTAGCGGGAGATGCACAGATACGCAGTATTTT	CASSLIPGTSGRCTDTQYF
-	-	TRBV5-6	TRBJ1-2	TGTGCCAGCAGCTTATCTTCTCTCGGCTACACCTTC	CASSLSSLGYTF
-	TRBD1	TRBV7-9	TRBJ1-3	TGTGCCAGCAGCCCCCGGGACAGAACCTCCTGTTACTCTGGAAACACCATATATTTT	CASSPRDRTSCYSGNTIYF
-	TRBD1	TRBV27	TRBJ1-1	TGTGCCAGCAGTTTTCACCCTACAGGGGGCGGAATAAAGGCGCGAACGGGCACTGAAGCTTTCTTT	CASSFHPTGGGIKARTGTEAFF
-	-	TRBV10-3	TRBJ2-7	TGTGCCATCAGTGATGAGGGGGTGCGTATATACGAGCAGTACTTC	CAISDEGVRIYEQYF
-	TRBD1	TRBV10-3	TRBJ1-4	TGTGCCATCAGTGGGACAGGGCCGTGGGAAAAACTGTTTTTT	CAISGTGPWEKLFF
-	-	TRBV5-1	TRBJ1-2	TGCGCCAGCAGCTTGGGGCCTAAAAGGACAGCCTATCCTAACTATGGCTACACCTTC	CASSLGPKRTAYPNYGYTF
-	-	TRBV28	TRBJ1-6	TGTGCCAGCAGTTCCCAGACAGATTATAATTCACCCCTCCACTTT	CASSSQTDYNSPLHF
-	TRBD1	TRBV25-1	TRBJ1-2	TGTGCCAGCAGTGAGATCGGACAGGGGGGTGGCTACACCTTC	CASSEIGQGGGYTF
once	-	TRBV4-3	TRBJ2-7	TGCGCCAGCAGCCAAGTCTTACAGGAGCCCTACGAGCAGTACTTC	CASSQVLQEPYEQYF
-	-	TRBV27	TRBJ2-3	TGTGCCAGCAGAATCTTGGATACGCAGTATTTT	CASRILDTQYF
-	TRBD1	TRBV5-1	TRBJ2-7	TGCGCCAGCACCCTTGGGGACAGGGCCTACGAGCAGTACTTC	CASTLGDRAYEQYF
once	TRBD1	TRBV6-5	TRBJ2-7	TGTGCCAGCAGGACAGGGGGGTACGAGCAGTACTTC	CASRTGGYEQYF
-	TRBD2	TRBV28	TRBJ2-7	TGTGCCAGCAGTTTTAGGCGGGGGACTATAACCTACGAGCAGTACTTC	CASSFRRGTITYEQYF
-	TRBD2	TRBV5-1	TRBJ2-7	TGCGCCAGCAGCTTATGGCGGGGGTCTACAAATTTCTACGAGCAGTACTTC	CASSLWRGSTNFYEQYF
-	-	TRBV7-2	TRBJ2-1	TGTGCCAGCAGCCACCAGACTGCCCAGCAGTTCTTC	CASSHQTAQQFF
once	-	TRBV10-1	TRBJ2-2	TGCGCCAGCAGTGAGTCGTATGGATCAGGGTTCGGCGGGGAGCTGTTTTTT	CASSESYGSGFGGELFF
-	TRBD1	TRBV5-1	TRBJ1-2	TGCGCCAGCAGCCTCGGACAGGGGAACTATGGCTACACCTTC	CASSLGQGNYGYTF
-	TRBD2	TRBV5-4	TRBJ2-3	TGTGCCAGCAGCTTGAGGCTAGCGGAGGGAGTTGGACGCACAGATACGCAGTATTTT	CASSLRLAEGVGRTDTQYF
-	TRBD2	TRBV4-3	TRBJ2-7	TGCGCCAGCAGCCAAGATGGGAGGGACTACGAGCAGTACTTC	CASSQDGRDYEQYF
-	-	TRBV7-2	TRBJ2-3	TGTGCCAGCAGCTTAATCGGCCTAGCCGAAGATACGCAGTATTTT	CASSLIGLAEDTQYF
-	TRBD2	TRBV27	TRBJ2-7	TGTGCCAGCAGTTTAGCAGGACTAGCAATTTCCTACGAGCAGTACTTC	CASSLAGLAISYEQYF
-	TRBD2	TRBV23-1	TRBJ2-6	TGCGCCAGCAAATACGCAGGCGGGGGCTCTGGGGCCAACGTCCTGACTTTC	CASKYAGGGSGANVLTF
-	-	TRBV19	TRBJ2-3	TGTGCCAGTAGTCCCCGACACTGGGAGACGCAGTATTTT	CASSPRHWETQYF
-	-	TRBV27	TRBJ1-3	TGTGCCAGCAGTTTAGTGCAGGGAAGTTCTGGAAACACCATATATTTT	CASSLVQGSSGNTIYF
-	TRBD2	TRBV4-3	TRBJ2-4	TGCGCCAGCAGCCCCGGGAGGGGGGCGAAGGCCAAAAACATTCAGTACTTC	CASSPGRGAKAKNIQYF
-	TRBD1	TRBV6-5	TRBJ1-2	TGTGCCAGCAGCAGGGGGCGAAATGGCTACACCTTC	CASSRGRNGYTF
-	TRBD1	TRBV7-2	TRBJ2-5	TGTGCCAGCAGCGCTACCCTCGGACAGGTACAAGAGACCCAGTACTTC	CASSATLGQVQETQYF
-	-	TRBV27	TRBJ2-7	TGTGCCAGCAGTTGGAGACAGGTCCCATCCTACGAGCAGTACTTC	CASSWRQVPSYEQYF
-	TRBD2	TRBV4-2	TRBJ2-7	TGTGCCAGCAGCCCTCTAGCGGGGGTAAGCGAGCAGTACTTC	CASSPLAGVSEQYF